The present TCR beta chain was sequenced within a study of cytomegalovirus exposure and HLA in healthy donors. Study-wide points: The authors confirmed in vitro that a few CMV-associated chains were specific for CMV antigens.

TCRdb keeps only in-frame clones here, not all; method: immunoSEQ multiplex PCR. The repertoire has 250,000 to 300,000 clones, nearly 90% of them found once; the top ten carry 0.35% to 0.45%. V lost 3 bases, J lost 7 bases, and 9 bases lay in between. Germline V CDR1 and CDR2: DFQATT, SNEGSKA (reference sequence). The CDR3 has 11 amino acids. Turning to this clone: Antigen: not known.

The source of this sequence is a woman between 18 and 30 years old in good health and CMV-seronegative. Sequences were obtained from PBMCs. The rearrangement links TRBV20-1 to TRBJ1-2, with D unclear. The CDR3 coding sequence is TGCAGTGCTAGTTCGGGGTCTGGCTACACCTTC. Translation gives CSASSGSGYTF.